This is a list of T cell receptor beta chains from one sample in a study of blood T cells in healthy people across ages. TCRdb re-called the 5' RACE reads with MiXCR, one entry per CDR3 protein. The sample shows hundreds of thousands of distinct CDR3 sequences, approximately 30% of them seen only once. The material sequenced was blood. The receptors were sampled from a woman of 80 years or more in good health. CDR3s include the opening cysteine and the closing phenylalanine or tryptophan. The order of the fields is D gene, CDR3 length, J gene, clone size, V gene, CDR3 DNA, CDR3 protein. The D gene is left open where the match is weak. Clone size is given for some rows only: seen once, a few or many times, or a class if the clone is expanded.

d_gene: TRBD2
len: 16
j_gene: TRBJ2-1
abundance: few
v_gene: TRBV6-2/TRBV6-3
CDR3nt: TGTGCCAGCAGTTACGGTTCTAGCGGGGCCTACAATGAGCAGTTCTTC
CDR3aa: CASSYGSSGAYNEQFF

d_gene: TRBD1
len: 15
j_gene: TRBJ2-2
abundance: many
v_gene: TRBV7-2
CDR3nt: TGTGCCAGCAGCCAGACAGGGGCGGGCACCGGGGAGCTGTTTTTT
CDR3aa: CASSQTGAGTGELFF

d_gene: TRBD1
len: 16
j_gene: TRBJ2-5
abundance: many
v_gene: TRBV6-5
CDR3nt: TGTGCCAGCAGTTACTCAAAGGGGACAGGGTTCGGGGAGCAGTACTTC
CDR3aa: CASSYSKGTGFGEQYF

d_gene: NA
len: 13
j_gene: TRBJ1-2
abundance: few
v_gene: TRBV7-2
CDR3nt: TGTGCCAGCAGCTTGTCCGCCCTGATCGGCTACACCTTC
CDR3aa: CASSLSALIGYTF

d_gene: NA
len: 15
j_gene: TRBJ1-6
abundance: NA
v_gene: TRBV5-4
CDR3nt: TGTGCCAGCAGCTTGGAGATGGGGGAAAATTCACCCCTCCACTTT
CDR3aa: CASSLEMGENSPLHF

d_gene: NA
len: 13
j_gene: TRBJ1-4
abundance: NA
v_gene: TRBV7-9
CDR3nt: TGTGCCAGCAGCCTGAGGGACACCGAAAAACTGTTTTTT
CDR3aa: CASSLRDTEKLFF

d_gene: NA
len: 13
j_gene: TRBJ1-6
abundance: few
v_gene: TRBV20-1
CDR3nt: TGCAGTGCCCCCGGGCCCGGGAATTCACCCCTCCACTTT
CDR3aa: CSAPGPGNSPLHF

d_gene: NA
len: 18
j_gene: TRBJ1-5
abundance: many
v_gene: TRBV10-3
CDR3nt: TGTGCCATCAGTGACCGAGGCCCCCTGGGCATAGGCAATCAGCCCCAGCATTTT
CDR3aa: CAISDRGPLGIGNQPQHF

d_gene: TRBD1
len: 14
j_gene: TRBJ1-1
abundance: NA
v_gene: TRBV7-9
CDR3nt: TGTGCCAGCAGCTTAAGTACAGGGGGCGTAGGAGCTTTCTTT
CDR3aa: CASSLSTGGVGAFF

d_gene: TRBD1
len: 15
j_gene: TRBJ2-7
abundance: few
v_gene: TRBV9
CDR3nt: TGTGCCAGCAGCGAACAGGGGGGCTCCTACAATGAGCAGTACTTC
CDR3aa: CASSEQGGSYNEQYF

d_gene: NA
len: 14
j_gene: TRBJ1-2
abundance: many
v_gene: TRBV29-1
CDR3nt: TGCAGCGTGAACGACCCCGGAACAGATTATGGCTACACCTTC
CDR3aa: CSVNDPGTDYGYTF

d_gene: TRBD1
len: 15
j_gene: TRBJ2-7
abundance: many
v_gene: TRBV3-1
CDR3nt: TGTGCCAGCAGCCCGTCCGGGACAGGGCCCTACGAGCAGTACTTC
CDR3aa: CASSPSGTGPYEQYF

d_gene: TRBD2
len: 14
j_gene: TRBJ2-7
abundance: NA
v_gene: TRBV6-1
CDR3nt: TGTGCCAGCAGTGAAAGGGAGGGGTCCTACGAGCAGTACTTC
CDR3aa: CASSEREGSYEQYF

d_gene: TRBD2
len: 14
j_gene: TRBJ2-3
abundance: NA
v_gene: TRBV6-1
CDR3nt: TGTGCCAGCAGTGAATTGGGGGGGTCAGATACGCAGTATTTT
CDR3aa: CASSELGGSDTQYF

d_gene: NA
len: 17
j_gene: TRBJ2-1
abundance: many
v_gene: TRBV5-1
CDR3nt: TGCGCCAGCAGCCCCAGGGGTCAGGGGAAATCCTACAATGAGCAGTTCTTC
CDR3aa: CASSPRGQGKSYNEQFF

d_gene: TRBD1
len: 15
j_gene: TRBJ1-1
abundance: NA
v_gene: TRBV3-1
CDR3nt: TGTGCCAGCAGCCAACCGGGACAGGGGAGATCTGAAGCTTTCTTT
CDR3aa: CASSQPGQGRSEAFF

d_gene: NA
len: 14
j_gene: TRBJ1-6
abundance: many
v_gene: TRBV7-9
CDR3nt: TGTGCCAGCAGCTTACTACCCTCAAATTCACCCCTCCACTTT
CDR3aa: CASSLLPSNSPLHF

d_gene: NA
len: 14
j_gene: TRBJ2-3
abundance: NA
v_gene: TRBV12-3/TRBV12-4
CDR3nt: TGTGCCAGCGGTGGGAGAAACACCGCAGATACGCAGTATTTT
CDR3aa: CASGGRNTADTQYF

d_gene: NA
len: 12
j_gene: TRBJ2-3
abundance: many
v_gene: TRBV20-1
CDR3nt: TGCAGTGCTAGGGGGGGCCCAGATACGCAGTATTTT
CDR3aa: CSARGGPDTQYF

d_gene: TRBD1
len: 14
j_gene: TRBJ1-4
abundance: NA
v_gene: TRBV6-1
CDR3nt: TGTGCCAGCAGTGCCCCAGGGGGAGGTGAAAAACTGTTTTTT
CDR3aa: CASSAPGGGEKLFF

d_gene: NA
len: 14
j_gene: TRBJ2-1
abundance: once
v_gene: TRBV29-1
CDR3nt: TGCAGCTCTCGGGACCGGGGCTTCTACAATGAGCAGTTCTTC
CDR3aa: CSSRDRGFYNEQFF

d_gene: NA
len: 14
j_gene: TRBJ1-1
abundance: few
v_gene: TRBV4-1
CDR3nt: TGCGCCAGCAGCCAGGGACAACGGAACACTGAAGCTTTCTTT
CDR3aa: CASSQGQRNTEAFF

d_gene: NA
len: 14
j_gene: TRBJ1-1
abundance: NA
v_gene: TRBV27
CDR3nt: TGTGCCAGCAGTTTTGGGAGCGGGTCCACTGAAGCTTTCTTT
CDR3aa: CASSFGSGSTEAFF

d_gene: TRBD1
len: 16
j_gene: TRBJ1-4
abundance: few
v_gene: TRBV7-2
CDR3nt: TGTGCCAGCAGCTTCTTCCGGGACAGGTTTAATGAAAAACTGTTTTTT
CDR3aa: CASSFFRDRFNEKLFF

d_gene: TRBD2
len: 17
j_gene: TRBJ2-3
abundance: NA
v_gene: TRBV4-1
CDR3nt: TGCGCCAGCAGCCAAGATCCATTTGCGGGGGGCCGGGATACGCAGTATTTT
CDR3aa: CASSQDPFAGGRDTQYF

d_gene: NA
len: 19
j_gene: TRBJ2-3
abundance: NA
v_gene: TRBV6-1
CDR3nt: TGTGCCAGCAGTGACGATAGCCCCCGGGACTCCTCTAGCACAGATACGCAGTATTTT
CDR3aa: CASSDDSPRDSSSTDTQYF

d_gene: NA
len: 17
j_gene: TRBJ1-6
abundance: many
v_gene: TRBV7-8
CDR3nt: TGTGCCAGCAGCAGACAGCACCCGAGCTCCTATAATTCACCCCTCCACTTT
CDR3aa: CASSRQHPSSYNSPLHF

d_gene: NA
len: 14
j_gene: TRBJ2-1
abundance: many
v_gene: TRBV28
CDR3nt: TGTGCCAGCACGGTCCCGGGGGTCAACAATGAGCAGTTCTTC
CDR3aa: CASTVPGVNNEQFF

d_gene: NA
len: 17
j_gene: TRBJ2-5
abundance: NA
v_gene: TRBV4-2
CDR3nt: TGTGCCAGCAGCCAAGATGGGCCAGGACTTATTCAAGAGACCCAGTACTTC
CDR3aa: CASSQDGPGLIQETQYF

d_gene: NA
len: 18
j_gene: TRBJ1-5
abundance: many
v_gene: TRBV6-5
CDR3nt: TGTGCCAGCAGTTCTAACCCTCCCCTCAGGGAAGGCAATCAGCCCCAGCATTTT
CDR3aa: CASSSNPPLREGNQPQHF

d_gene: NA
len: 12
j_gene: TRBJ2-1
abundance: many
v_gene: TRBV7-9
CDR3nt: TGTGCCAGCAGCTTAGACGGGCATGAGCAGTTCTTC
CDR3aa: CASSLDGHEQFF

d_gene: TRBD2
len: 15
j_gene: TRBJ2-1
abundance: many
v_gene: TRBV9
CDR3nt: TGTGCCGGCAGCGGGAGCCAGCGGGGACACAATGAGCAGTTCTTC
CDR3aa: CAGSGSQRGHNEQFF

d_gene: NA
len: 16
j_gene: TRBJ2-5
abundance: few
v_gene: TRBV30
CDR3nt: TGTGCCTGGAGTGTACCAATAGGGCCCGAGGGGGAGACCCAGTACTTC
CDR3aa: CAWSVPIGPEGETQYF

d_gene: NA
len: 14
j_gene: TRBJ1-5
abundance: many
v_gene: TRBV15
CDR3nt: TGTGCCACCAGCAGCCCTGGGAGGAATCAGCCCCAGCATTTT
CDR3aa: CATSSPGRNQPQHF

d_gene: NA
len: 14
j_gene: TRBJ2-2
abundance: few
v_gene: TRBV9
CDR3nt: TGTGCCAGCAGCGTAGCGGGGGACACCGGGGAGCTGTTTTTT
CDR3aa: CASSVAGDTGELFF

d_gene: NA
len: 14
j_gene: TRBJ1-2
abundance: many
v_gene: TRBV20-1
CDR3nt: TGCAGTGCCCAGCTTGTCGCCGTCATCTATGGCTACACCTTC
CDR3aa: CSAQLVAVIYGYTF

d_gene: NA
len: 15
j_gene: TRBJ1-3
abundance: NA
v_gene: TRBV6-1
CDR3nt: TGTGCCAGCAGTGAATCCCCGAGCTCTGGAAACACCATATATTTT
CDR3aa: CASSESPSSGNTIYF

d_gene: TRBD2
len: 16
j_gene: TRBJ2-7
abundance: many
v_gene: TRBV7-2
CDR3nt: TGTGCCAGCAGCTTAGAGAGCGGGGTTTCCTCCTACGAGCAGTACTTC
CDR3aa: CASSLESGVSSYEQYF

d_gene: TRBD1
len: 13
j_gene: TRBJ1-4
abundance: NA
v_gene: TRBV10-3
CDR3nt: TGTGCCACCCACAGGGGGCTTAATGAAAAACGGTTTTTT
CDR3aa: CATHRGLNEKRFF